The rows below give T cell receptor beta chains drawn from one sample of a study of T cell changes during pregnancy in multiple sclerosis. TCRdb's table, derived via immunoSEQ multiplex PCR, lists solely in-frame clones and lacks some. The repertoire holds approximately 100,000 clones, 91% seen once, with over 1.5% in the top ten. The sequenced sample was peripheral blood, obtained before pregnancy. These receptors originate from a female donor with multiple sclerosis, enrolled in a pregnancy study. The CDR3 runs from the conserved cysteine through the conserved F or W. The D gene is left open where the match is weak. A row's size may be missing; if present it is once, few, many or a size class.

>TRBJ1-1|.|TRBV18|.
CASSIRTENTEAFF
TGTGCCAGCTCAATTCGGACAGAGAACACTGAAGCTTTCTTT
>TRBJ1-5|.|TRBV19|.
CASSITLNQPQHF
TGTGCCAGTAGTATTACTTTGAATCAGCCCCAGCATTTT
>TRBJ2-1|TRBD2|TRBV6-1|.
CASSVSSSGGEGGNEQFF
TGTGCCAGCAGTGTGAGTTCTAGCGGGGGGGAGGGGGGCAATGAGCAGTTCTTC
>TRBJ2-7|.|TRBV5-6|.
CASSRGLSYEQYF
TGTGCCAGCAGCAGGGGACTGTCCTACGAGCAGTACTTC
>TRBJ2-5|.|TRBV14|.
CASSRGPQETQYF
TGTGCCAGCAGTCGCGGGCCACAAGAGACCCAGTACTTC
>TRBJ1-2|.|TRBV19|.
CASSIDRVNYGYTF
TGTGCCAGTAGTATAGACCGGGTAAACTATGGCTACACCTTC
>TRBJ1-5|.|TRBV6-6|.
CASSPPGDQPQHF
TGTGCCAGCAGTCCCCCAGGGGATCAGCCCCAGCATTTT
>TRBJ1-5|.|TRBV5-5|.
CASSLVLGSQPQHF
TGTGCCAGCAGCTTGGTTCTCGGTAGCCAGCCCCAGCATTTT
>TRBJ2-3|TRBD1|TRBV5-1|.
CASSPRTGSSTDTQYF
TGCGCCAGCAGCCCACGGACAGGCTCTAGCACAGATACGCAGTATTTT
>TRBJ2-1|.|TRBV2|.
CASSAQAIPYNEQFF
TGTGCCAGCAGTGCCCAGGCCATCCCCTACAATGAGCAGTTCTTC
>TRBJ1-1|.|TRBV7-9|once
CASSSSDRSNTEAFF
TGTGCCAGCAGCTCAAGCGACAGATCGAACACTGAAGCTTTCTTT
>TRBJ2-3|TRBD1|TRBV5-8|.
CASSLSAGTGVGDTQYF
TGTGCCAGCAGCCTGTCGGCGGGGACAGGGGTGGGAGATACGCAGTATTTT
>TRBJ1-5|.|TRBV7-9|.
CASSLRMTDPQHF
TGTGCCAGCAGCTTACGAATGACAGATCCCCAGCATTTT
>TRBJ2-2|.|TRBV5-8|.
CASSSPPGTYTNTGELFF
TGTGCCAGCAGCTCGCCCCCCGGGACTTATACGAACACCGGGGAGCTGTTTTTT
>TRBJ1-5|TRBD1|TRBV19|few
CASSISDRGLRGNQPQHF
TGTGCCAGTAGTATTTCCGACAGGGGGCTGAGGGGCAATCAGCCCCAGCATTTT
>TRBJ1-2|.|TRBV29-1|few
CSVRQTNYGYTF
TGCAGCGTGAGACAGACTAACTATGGCTACACCTTC
>TRBJ1-5|.|TRBV4-2|.
CASSRGLMNSNQPQHF
TGTGCCAGCAGCCGGGGACTTATGAATAGCAATCAGCCCCAGCATTTT
>TRBJ2-7|TRBD2|TRBV5-4|few
CASSARGIYEQYF
TGTGCCAGCAGCGCGCGGGGGATCTACGAGCAGTACTTC
>TRBJ2-5|.|TRBV11-2|.
CASSLAGETQYF
TGTGCCAGCAGCTTAGCGGGAGAGACCCAGTACTTC
>TRBJ1-1|.|TRBV19|.
CASSKGDGLTGTEAFF
TGTGCCAGTAGTAAGGGTGACGGCCTTACGGGGACTGAAGCTTTCTTT
>TRBJ1-3|.|TRBV7-3|.
CASTQTQGWTGNTIYF
TGTGCCAGCACCCAAACCCAGGGTTGGACTGGAAACACCATATATTTT
>TRBJ1-1|TRBD1|TRBV18|.
CASSPQRTGGRTEAFF
TGTGCCAGCTCACCTCAAAGGACAGGGGGGCGAACTGAAGCTTTCTTT
>TRBJ1-2|TRBD1|TRBV10-3|.
CAITRTGDGYTF
TGTGCCATCACCCGGACAGGGGATGGCTACACCTTC
>TRBJ2-5|TRBD2|TRBV10-3|.
CATETSIGGGQETQYF
TGTGCCACCGAGACCTCCATAGGCGGGGGGCAAGAGACCCAGTACTTC
>TRBJ1-1|.|TRBV19|few
CASYQDLQGGYTEAFF
TGTGCCAGTTATCAAGACCTCCAAGGGGGATACACTGAAGCTTTCTTT
>TRBJ2-2|TRBD1|TRBV7-6|.
CASRRGHSTGELFF
TGTGCCAGCAGAAGGGGGCATAGCACCGGGGAGCTGTTTTTT